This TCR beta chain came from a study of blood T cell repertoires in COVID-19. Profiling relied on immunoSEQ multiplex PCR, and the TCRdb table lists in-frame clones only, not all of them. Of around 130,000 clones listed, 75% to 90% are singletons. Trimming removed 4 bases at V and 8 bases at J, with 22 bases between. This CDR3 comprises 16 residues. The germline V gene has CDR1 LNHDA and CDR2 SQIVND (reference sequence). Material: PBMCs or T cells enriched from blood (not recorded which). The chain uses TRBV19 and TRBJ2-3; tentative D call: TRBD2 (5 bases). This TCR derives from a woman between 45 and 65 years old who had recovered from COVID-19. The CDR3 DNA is TGTGCCAGTAGTACCCGGACTCCCGGGCGCGACCGTACGCAGTATTTT. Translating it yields CASSTRTPGRDRTQYF.